These 10 T cell receptor beta chains were all obtained from the same sample, sequenced in a study of post-analysis software for immune sequencing data. These receptors have no known antigen. General study points: Patients had higher frequencies than controls of roughly five TRBV segments, including TRBV5-6, TRBV5-1 and TRBV20-1.

Every TCR beta cDNA library bore unique molecular identifiers. TCRdb ran MiXCR on the PCR reads and lists one entry per CDR3 protein. The sample has some 690,000 distinct CDR3 sequences; 59% are singletons. Sequenced sample: blood. Receptor source: a girl aged 2-10 years with multiple sclerosis.

V gene TRBV10-1 combines with J gene TRBJ2-3, with 9 bases that match TRBD2. Germline V gives CDR1 WNHNN, CDR2 SYGVQD (reference sequence). V was pared by 0 bases and J by 5 bases, with 3 bases of the junction left unmatched. There are 15 residues in the CDR3. The CDR3 is CASSESISGRDTQYF. CDR3 coding DNA: TGCGCCAGCAGTGAGTCGATTAGCGGGAGAGATACGCAGTATTTT.

This clonotype has just one count. The chain uses TRBV4-3 and TRBJ1-6; TRBD1 agrees at 9 bases. CDR1 LGHNA and CDR2 YSLEER come from the germline V gene. After removal of 4 bases from V and 3 bases from J, the junction contained 10 bases not matched to a gene. The CDR3 spans 18 residues. DNA of the CDR3: TGCGCCAGCAGCCTGACAGGGGGGAAATACTTCTATAATTCACCCCTCCACTTT. Translating it yields CASSLTGGKYFYNSPLHF.

Only a few counts were recorded for this clonotype. V gene TRBV12-3 or TRBV12-4 combines with J gene TRBJ2-2; D is uncertain. The CDR3 has 13 residues. Between the trimmed V and J ends, which lost 4 bases and 5 bases, there was a span of 8 bases. Written as DNA, the CDR3 is TGTGCCAGCAGTTACGGGCTGACCGGGGAGCTGTTTTTT. This sequence encodes CASSYGLTGELFF.

The chain has TRBV28 and TRBJ2-1; 8 bases agree with TRBD1. The CDR3 has 14 residues. J was trimmed by 4 bases and V by 8 bases; bases with no gene match: 7. Germline-derived CDR1 and CDR2 are MDHEN and SYDVKM. CDR3: CASQGQGLYNEQFF. The CDR3 DNA reads as TGTGCCAGCCAAGGACAGGGCTTATACAATGAGCAGTTCTTC.

This clonotype showed up many times. This sequence joins TRBV5-1 and TRBJ1-2; unclear D gene. The CDR3 spans 13 residues. V shed 1 base and J shed 8 bases, with 12 bases lying between them. Germline V gene sequence: CDR1 SGHRS, CDR2 YFSETQ. Here the CDR3 DNA reads TGCGCCAGCAGCTTGAGCCCCGGAGGAGGCTACACCTTC. Translated, it gives CASSLSPGGGYTF.

The V gene is TRBV5-1, the J gene TRBJ2-1, with TRBD2 identical over 13 bases. The CDR3 consists of 16 residues. Germline lookup yields CDR1 SGHRS and CDR2 YFSETQ. V was pared by 4 bases and J by 4 bases, with 5 bases of the junction left unmatched. CDR3 region: CASSLGTSGTYNEQFF. The CDR3 DNA is TGCGCCAGCAGCCTGGGGACTAGCGGGACTTACAATGAGCAGTTCTTC. The full variable domain, rest sourced from reference TRBV5-1 and TRBJ2-1, is KAGVTQTPRYLIKTRGQQVTLSCSPISGHRSVSWYQQTPGQGLQFLFEYFSETQRNKGNFPGRFSGRQFSNSRSEMNVSTLELGDSALYLCASSLGTSGTYNEQFFGPGTRLTVL.

A remark on this clonotype: The junction shows a germline mismatch at one end, possibly a read error. This chain connects TRBV7-9 to TRBJ2-1; TRBD2 aligns across 10 bases. CDR1 SEHNR and CDR2 FQNEAQ come from the germline V gene (reference sequence). The CDR3 extends over 16 amino acids. CDR3 region: CASSLLAGVSCNEQFF. Here the CDR3 DNA reads TGTGCCAGCAGCTTACTAGCGGGGGTTTCCTGCAATGAGCAGTTCTTC.

This clonotype was counted a few times. The chain carries TRBV7-2 and TRBJ2-1; no reliable D call. This CDR3 comprises 14 residues. Germline V gene sequence: CDR1 SGHTA, CDR2 FQGNSA. V lost 5 bases and J 5 bases, leaving 13 bases between the germline ends. CDR3 bases: TGTGCCAGCAGCCCAGGCGGAGTGGACAATGAGCAGTTCTTC. Its translation is CASSPGGVDNEQFF. The complete variable domain, with remaining parts taken from reference TRBV7-2 and TRBJ2-1, reads GAGVSQSPSNKVTEKGKDVELRCDPISGHTALYWYRQSLGQGLEFLIYFQGNSAPDKSGLPSDRFSAERTGGSVSTLTIQRTQQEDSAVYLCASSPGGVDNEQFFGPGTRLTVL.

The rearrangement uses TRBV6-5 and TRBJ2-5; D call uncertain. The CDR3 spans 10 residues. V lost 2 bases and J lost 9, with 4 bases in between. The germline V gene encodes CDR1 MNHEY and CDR2 SVGAGI. CDR3 bases: TGTGCCAGCAGTTACCCTCCCCAGTACTTC. Amino acids: CASSYPPQYF.

This sequence joins TRBV20-1 and TRBJ2-7, with TRBD2 matching over 9 bases. Germline loops: CDR1 DFQATT, CDR2 SNEGSKA (reference sequence). The CDR3 sequence is 15 residues long. After removal of 3 bases from V and 2 bases from J, the junction contained 8 bases not matched to a gene. CDR3 sequence: CSARSSGRSPYEQYF. The CDR3 region has the DNA TGCAGTGCTAGGTCCAGCGGGAGGTCCCCCTACGAGCAGTACTTC.